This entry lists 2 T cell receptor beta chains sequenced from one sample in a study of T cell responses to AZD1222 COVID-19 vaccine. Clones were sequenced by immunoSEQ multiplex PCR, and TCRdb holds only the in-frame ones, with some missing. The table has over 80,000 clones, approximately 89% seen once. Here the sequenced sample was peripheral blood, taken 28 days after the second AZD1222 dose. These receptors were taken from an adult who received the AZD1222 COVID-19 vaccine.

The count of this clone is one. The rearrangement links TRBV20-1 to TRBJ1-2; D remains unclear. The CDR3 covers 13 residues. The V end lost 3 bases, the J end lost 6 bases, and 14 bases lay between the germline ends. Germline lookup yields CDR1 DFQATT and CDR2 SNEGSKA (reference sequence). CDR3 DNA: TGCAGTGCTAGTGTTCAGGCGGTTGATGGCTACACCTTC. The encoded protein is CSASVQAVDGYTF.

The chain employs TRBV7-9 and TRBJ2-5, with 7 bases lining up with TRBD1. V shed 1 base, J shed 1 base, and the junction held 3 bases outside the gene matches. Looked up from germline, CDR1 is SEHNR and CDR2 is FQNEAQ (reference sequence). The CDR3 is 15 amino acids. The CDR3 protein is CASSLEDRVQETQYF. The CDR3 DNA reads TGTGCCAGCAGCTTAGAAGACAGGGTCCAAGAGACCCAGTACTTC.